Included here is one T cell receptor beta chain sequence, with context. The target antigen is unknown. The protocol was immunoSEQ multiplex PCR, while the TCRdb copy is restricted to in-frame clones and leaves out a portion. The sample lists around 150,000 clones; about 91% were seen once. This record belongs to a study of T cell responses to AZD1222 COVID-19 vaccine. Study-wide context: Timing groups of about 4 and about 12 weeks for second doses were pooled. General observations from the study: Within unmutated variant regions lay the reported targets of nearly half of spike-specific TCRs. Researchers took repertoire samples only after the peak T cell response had come. Breadth and depth of Spike-specific TCRs rose after two AZD1222 doses.

The CDR3 spans 12 residues. Trimming removed 8 bases from V and 3 bases from J, with 11 bases in between. Germline CDR1 and CDR2: SGHNT and YENEEA. The sample in question was peripheral blood, obtained on day 0 of AZD1222 vaccination. The genes are TRBV11-3 and TRBJ2-7; D remains unclear. The TCR sequence derives from an adult in good health. In nucleotides, the CDR3 is TGTGCCAGCGGCCCTAGGGTCTACGAGCAGTACTTC. This sequence encodes CASGPRVYEQYF.